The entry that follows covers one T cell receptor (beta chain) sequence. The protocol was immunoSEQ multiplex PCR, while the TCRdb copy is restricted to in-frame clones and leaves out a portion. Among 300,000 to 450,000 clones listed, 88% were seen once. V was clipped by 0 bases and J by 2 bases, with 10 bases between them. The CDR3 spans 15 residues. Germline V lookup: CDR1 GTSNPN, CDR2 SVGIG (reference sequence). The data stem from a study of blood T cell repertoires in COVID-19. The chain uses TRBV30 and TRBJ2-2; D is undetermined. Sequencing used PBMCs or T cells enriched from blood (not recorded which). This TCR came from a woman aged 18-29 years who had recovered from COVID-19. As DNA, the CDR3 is TGTGCCTGGAGTGTTGGCTCAGGAAACACCGGGGAGCTGTTTTTT. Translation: CAWSVGSGNTGELFF.